This is a list of T cell receptor beta chains from one sample in a study of human T cells and chemical hapten exposure. TCRdb re-called the RACE reads through MiXCR, storing one row per CDR3 protein. The table shows over 55,000 distinct CDR3 sequences, with around 12% occurring only once. Sample: whole blood, taken in connection with sensitization to the hapten diphenylcyclopropenone (DPC). These receptors were obtained from a man aged 25-40 years with alopecia areata. Some clones in this sample may be carry-over from other donors' samples. Each CDR3 is given with its conserved first and last residue. The order of the fields is CDR3 protein, CDR3 DNA, D gene, J gene, clone size, V gene. D genes are given only for firm matches. Size values are once, few and many counts, or a class for expanded clones, and some rows have none.

cdr3_aa: CSADRGHTGELFF; cdr3_nt: TGCAGTGCAGACAGAGGGCACACCGGGGAGCTGTTTTTT; d_call: -; j_call: TRBJ2-2; clone_size: -; v_call: TRBV29-1
cdr3_aa: CASSQAQNNSPLHF; cdr3_nt: TGTGCCAGCAGCCAGGCCCAGAATAATTCACCCCTCCACTTT; d_call: -; j_call: TRBJ1-6; clone_size: -; v_call: TRBV11-2
cdr3_aa: CASSPGRYGYTF; cdr3_nt: TGTGCCAGCAGCCCTGGACGGTATGGCTACACCTTC; d_call: -; j_call: TRBJ1-2; clone_size: -; v_call: TRBV14
cdr3_aa: CASSERDSEAFF; cdr3_nt: TGTGCCAGCAGTGAACGGGACAGCGAAGCTTTCTTT; d_call: TRBD1; j_call: TRBJ1-1; clone_size: many; v_call: TRBV28
cdr3_aa: CASSPTYPSTDTQYF; cdr3_nt: TGTGCCAGCTCACCTACATACCCTAGCACAGATACGCAGTATTTT; d_call: -; j_call: TRBJ2-3; clone_size: few; v_call: TRBV18
cdr3_aa: CASSSGQGATNEKLFF; cdr3_nt: TGTGCCAGCAGTTCCGGACAGGGGGCTACTAATGAAAAACTGTTTTTT; d_call: TRBD1; j_call: TRBJ1-4; clone_size: -; v_call: TRBV5-5
cdr3_aa: CASSLIVGRDTQYF; cdr3_nt: TGCGCCAGCAGCCTGATAGTGGGCCGAGATACGCAGTATTTT; d_call: -; j_call: TRBJ2-3; clone_size: -; v_call: TRBV5-1
cdr3_aa: CASSLRRTGKVKWNEQFF; cdr3_nt: TGTGCCAGCAGCTTAAGGAGAACAGGGAAGGTCAAATGGAATGAGCAGTTCTTC; d_call: -; j_call: TRBJ2-1; clone_size: many; v_call: TRBV7-9
cdr3_aa: CASSTARGRYEQYF; cdr3_nt: TGTGCCAGTAGTACAGCCAGGGGGCGTTACGAGCAGTACTTC; d_call: TRBD1; j_call: TRBJ2-7; clone_size: many; v_call: TRBV19
cdr3_aa: CASSQPPYEQYF; cdr3_nt: TGTGCCAGCAGCCAGCCCCCCTACGAGCAGTACTTC; d_call: -; j_call: TRBJ2-7; clone_size: few; v_call: TRBV7-9
cdr3_aa: CASSQGGQLYGYTF; cdr3_nt: TGCGCCAGCAGCCAAGGCGGACAGCTCTATGGCTACACCTTC; d_call: -; j_call: TRBJ1-2; clone_size: -; v_call: TRBV4-1
cdr3_aa: CASSPWTDGYTF; cdr3_nt: TGTGCCAGCAGCCCGTGGACAGATGGCTACACCTTC; d_call: -; j_call: TRBJ1-2; clone_size: few; v_call: TRBV7-2
cdr3_aa: CASSPGLAGSSYNEQFF; cdr3_nt: TGTGCCAGCAGCCCCGGACTAGCGGGGAGCTCCTACAATGAGCAGTTCTTC; d_call: TRBD2; j_call: TRBJ2-1; clone_size: few; v_call: TRBV7-3
cdr3_aa: CASSIQGSYNSPLHF; cdr3_nt: TGTGCCAGTAGTATTCAAGGCTCCTATAATTCACCCCTCCACTTT; d_call: -; j_call: TRBJ1-6; clone_size: -; v_call: TRBV19
cdr3_aa: CASSIGPGLWPQHF; cdr3_nt: TGTGCCAGTAGTATAGGGCCAGGCCTTTGGCCCCAGCATTTT; d_call: -; j_call: TRBJ1-5; clone_size: many; v_call: TRBV19
cdr3_aa: CASSLGTAKETQYF; cdr3_nt: TGCGCCAGCAGCTTGGGGACGGCTAAAGAGACCCAGTACTTC; d_call: -; j_call: TRBJ2-5; clone_size: many; v_call: TRBV5-1
cdr3_aa: CASSLSGGDGELFF; cdr3_nt: TGTGCCAGCAGCCTCAGCGGTGGGGACGGGGAGCTGTTTTTT; d_call: -; j_call: TRBJ2-2; clone_size: many; v_call: TRBV9
cdr3_aa: CASSLGASGQETQYF; cdr3_nt: TGCGCCAGCAGCTTGGGTGCTAGCGGGCAAGAGACCCAGTACTTC; d_call: TRBD2; j_call: TRBJ2-5; clone_size: -; v_call: TRBV5-1
cdr3_aa: CASSLAERPFLSGANVLTF; cdr3_nt: TGTGCCAGCAGCTTGGCCGAGAGGCCATTTCTCTCTGGGGCCAACGTCCTGACTTTC; d_call: -; j_call: TRBJ2-6; clone_size: -; v_call: TRBV5-7
cdr3_aa: CASSLYGRGDGTDTQYF; cdr3_nt: TGTGCCAGCAGCTTATACGGGCGCGGGGATGGCACAGATACGCAGTATTTT; d_call: -; j_call: TRBJ2-3; clone_size: -; v_call: TRBV7-2
cdr3_aa: CASSLATGNYGYTF; cdr3_nt: TGTGCCAGCAGCTTAGCGACAGGAAACTATGGCTACACCTTC; d_call: -; j_call: TRBJ1-2; clone_size: -; v_call: TRBV7-2
cdr3_aa: CASSSRVGTEAFF; cdr3_nt: TGTGCCAGCAGCTCCCGAGTGGGAACTGAAGCTTTCTTT; d_call: -; j_call: TRBJ1-1; clone_size: few; v_call: TRBV7-2
cdr3_aa: CASSYRQRPTYGYTF; cdr3_nt: TGTGCCAGCAGTTACCGGCAGAGGCCTACCTATGGCTACACCTTC; d_call: -; j_call: TRBJ1-2; clone_size: -; v_call: TRBV6-2/TRBV6-3
cdr3_aa: CASSYFPDYLEQFF; cdr3_nt: TGTGCCAGTAGTTATTTCCCTGACTACCTAGAGCAGTTCTTC; d_call: -; j_call: TRBJ2-1; clone_size: -; v_call: TRBV19
cdr3_aa: CASSQGAADEQFF; cdr3_nt: TGTGCCAGCAGCCAGGGGGCTGCTGATGAGCAGTTCTTC; d_call: TRBD1; j_call: TRBJ2-1; clone_size: few; v_call: TRBV6-4
cdr3_aa: CASSSLVGGRDETQYF; cdr3_nt: TGTGCCAGCAGCTCCCTCGTGGGGGGTAGGGATGAGACCCAGTACTTC; d_call: -; j_call: TRBJ2-5; clone_size: few; v_call: TRBV5-4
cdr3_aa: CASSWARYGYTF; cdr3_nt: TGTGCCAGCAGTTGGGCCCGCTATGGCTACACCTTC; d_call: -; j_call: TRBJ1-2; clone_size: -; v_call: TRBV28
cdr3_aa: CSASRTGDHYGYTF; cdr3_nt: TGCAGTGCTTCCAGGACAGGGGATCACTATGGCTACACCTTC; d_call: TRBD1; j_call: TRBJ1-2; clone_size: few; v_call: TRBV20-1
cdr3_aa: CASSPRQGKTYEQYF; cdr3_nt: TGTGCCAGCAGCCCTAGACAGGGGAAAACCTACGAGCAGTACTTC; d_call: TRBD1; j_call: TRBJ2-7; clone_size: -; v_call: TRBV7-7
cdr3_aa: CASSLLQLADPYNEQFF; cdr3_nt: TGTGCCAGCAGTCTCCTGCAACTAGCGGACCCTTACAATGAGCAGTTCTTC; d_call: TRBD2; j_call: TRBJ2-1; clone_size: -; v_call: TRBV12-3/TRBV12-4
cdr3_aa: CASSLTRAGGGHGYTF; cdr3_nt: TGTGCCAGCAGCCTTACTCGGGCAGGGGGCGGGCATGGCTACACCTTC; d_call: TRBD1; j_call: TRBJ1-2; clone_size: few; v_call: TRBV4-2
cdr3_aa: CASSLDRDSYNEQFF; cdr3_nt: TGTGCCAGCAGCTTAGACAGGGACTCCTACAATGAGCAGTTCTTC; d_call: -; j_call: TRBJ2-1; clone_size: few; v_call: TRBV11-2
cdr3_aa: CSAPGTLWTDTQYF; cdr3_nt: TGCAGCGCGCCTGGGACCCTTTGGACAGATACGCAGTATTTT; d_call: -; j_call: TRBJ2-3; clone_size: many; v_call: TRBV20-1
cdr3_aa: CASSLGLTREGSDTQYF; cdr3_nt: TGTGCCAGCAGTTTAGGCCTCACGAGGGAAGGGTCAGATACGCAGTATTTT; d_call: -; j_call: TRBJ2-3; clone_size: few; v_call: TRBV27
cdr3_aa: CASRNSAGGAPRGTEAFF; cdr3_nt: TGTGCCAGCCGAAATTCAGCCGGGGGGGCCCCTAGAGGCACTGAAGCTTTCTTT; d_call: -; j_call: TRBJ1-1; clone_size: many; v_call: TRBV28
cdr3_aa: CASRVGGSSYNEQFF; cdr3_nt: TGCGCCAGCAGAGTTGGGGGCAGCTCCTACAATGAGCAGTTCTTC; d_call: -; j_call: TRBJ2-1; clone_size: many; v_call: TRBV5-1
cdr3_aa: CASSPFPGQGANTEAFF; cdr3_nt: TGTGCCAGCAGCCCTTTCCCGGGACAGGGGGCGAACACTGAAGCTTTCTTT; d_call: TRBD1; j_call: TRBJ1-1; clone_size: many; v_call: TRBV27
cdr3_aa: CASSEADRATEAFF; cdr3_nt: TGTGCCAGCAGTGAGGCAGATAGGGCCACTGAAGCTTTCTTT; d_call: -; j_call: TRBJ1-1; clone_size: few; v_call: TRBV6-1
cdr3_aa: CASSQDEVRNSPLHF; cdr3_nt: TGTGCCAGCAGCCAAGACGAGGTCAGGAATTCACCCCTCCACTTT; d_call: -; j_call: TRBJ1-6; clone_size: few; v_call: TRBV14
cdr3_aa: CATSDSPNSEAFF; cdr3_nt: TGTGCCACCAGTGATTCGCCGAATAGTGAAGCTTTCTTT; d_call: -; j_call: TRBJ1-1; clone_size: -; v_call: TRBV24-1
cdr3_aa: CASSSPRQGLFYGYTF; cdr3_nt: TGTGCCAGCAGTTCCCCCCGACAGGGATTGTTCTATGGCTACACCTTC; d_call: TRBD1; j_call: TRBJ1-2; clone_size: many; v_call: TRBV28
cdr3_aa: CASSSPGQGISYEQYF; cdr3_nt: TGTGCCAGCAGCTCTCCTGGACAGGGAATCTCCTACGAGCAGTACTTC; d_call: TRBD1; j_call: TRBJ2-7; clone_size: -; v_call: TRBV7-8
cdr3_aa: CASSPSGAGYSNQPQHF; cdr3_nt: TGTGCCAGCTCACCATCAGGGGCCGGTTATAGCAATCAGCCCCAGCATTTT; d_call: -; j_call: TRBJ1-5; clone_size: -; v_call: TRBV18
cdr3_aa: CASSQEGTRGNTEAFF; cdr3_nt: TGCGCCAGCAGCCAAGAGGGGACCAGGGGGAACACTGAAGCTTTCTTT; d_call: -; j_call: TRBJ1-1; clone_size: -; v_call: TRBV4-3
cdr3_aa: CSGARGPQGGYNEQFF; cdr3_nt: TGCAGTGGGGCCAGGGGTCCCCAAGGAGGGTACAATGAGCAGTTCTTC; d_call: -; j_call: TRBJ2-1; clone_size: few; v_call: TRBV29-1
cdr3_aa: CSARGGQGVGYTF; cdr3_nt: TGCAGCGCCCGGGGTGGCCAGGGGGTTGGCTACACCTTC; d_call: TRBD1; j_call: TRBJ1-2; clone_size: -; v_call: TRBV29-1